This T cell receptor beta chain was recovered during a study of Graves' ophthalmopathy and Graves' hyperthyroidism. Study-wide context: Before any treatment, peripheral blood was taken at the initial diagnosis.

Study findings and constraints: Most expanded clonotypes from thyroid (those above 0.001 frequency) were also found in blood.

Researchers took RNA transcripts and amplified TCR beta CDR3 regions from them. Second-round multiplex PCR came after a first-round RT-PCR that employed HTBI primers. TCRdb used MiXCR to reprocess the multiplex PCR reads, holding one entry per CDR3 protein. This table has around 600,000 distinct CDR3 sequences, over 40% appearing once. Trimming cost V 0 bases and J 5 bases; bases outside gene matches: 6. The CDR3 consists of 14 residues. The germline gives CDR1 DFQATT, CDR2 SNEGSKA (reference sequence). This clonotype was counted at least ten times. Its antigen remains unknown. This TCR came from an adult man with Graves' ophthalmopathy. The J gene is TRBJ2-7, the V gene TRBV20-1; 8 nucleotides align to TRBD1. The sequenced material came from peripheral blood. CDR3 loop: CSARELDRVDEQYF. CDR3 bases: TGCAGTGCTAGAGAACTGGACAGGGTCGACGAGCAGTACTTC.